A selection of T cell receptor beta chains follows, all from one sample in a study of metastatic and nonmetastatic thyroid tumors. TCRdb ran MiXCR on the PCR reads. The table has 25,000 to 30,000 clones, about 15% seen once. The material sequenced was blood. The receptor set was obtained from a male donor with papillary thyroid cancer or a benign thyroid nodule (not recorded which). Some clones in this sample may be carry-over from other donors' samples. Each CDR3 is given without its conserved first and last residue. Fields, in order: V gene, J gene, CDR3 protein.

v_call: TRBV7-9
j_call: TRBJ1-1
cdr3_aa: ASSLRDYDATAAF

v_call: TRBV28
j_call: TRBJ2-6
cdr3_aa: ASSLLGGPGANVLT

v_call: TRBV12-3/TRBV12-4
j_call: TRBJ2-1
cdr3_aa: ASSLVLAFDQF

v_call: TRBV6-1
j_call: TRBJ2-1
cdr3_aa: ASGAFSYNEQF

v_call: TRBV7-9
j_call: TRBJ2-5
cdr3_aa: ASSLGQIQETQY

v_call: TRBV11-3
j_call: TRBJ2-7
cdr3_aa: ASSLASGTELYEQY

v_call: TRBV12-5
j_call: TRBJ2-7
cdr3_aa: ASGIYEQY

v_call: TRBV18
j_call: TRBJ2-1
cdr3_aa: ASSPRQAYEQF

v_call: TRBV6-1
j_call: TRBJ2-7
cdr3_aa: ASSDGAEQY

v_call: TRBV29-1
j_call: TRBJ1-1
cdr3_aa: SVMNTEAF

v_call: TRBV30
j_call: TRBJ2-6
cdr3_aa: AWSLAISSGANVLT

v_call: TRBV6-1
j_call: TRBJ2-5
cdr3_aa: ASSEVVGGGPWTQY

v_call: TRBV7-9
j_call: TRBJ2-1
cdr3_aa: ASSLDPRHNEQF

v_call: TRBV5-4
j_call: TRBJ2-3
cdr3_aa: ASTHQGFSTDTQY

v_call: TRBV4-1
j_call: TRBJ1-6
cdr3_aa: ASSYESSYNSPLH

v_call: TRBV4-3
j_call: TRBJ2-7
cdr3_aa: ASSHGTDSYEQY

v_call: TRBV5-6
j_call: TRBJ2-7
cdr3_aa: ASSFATSGYEQY